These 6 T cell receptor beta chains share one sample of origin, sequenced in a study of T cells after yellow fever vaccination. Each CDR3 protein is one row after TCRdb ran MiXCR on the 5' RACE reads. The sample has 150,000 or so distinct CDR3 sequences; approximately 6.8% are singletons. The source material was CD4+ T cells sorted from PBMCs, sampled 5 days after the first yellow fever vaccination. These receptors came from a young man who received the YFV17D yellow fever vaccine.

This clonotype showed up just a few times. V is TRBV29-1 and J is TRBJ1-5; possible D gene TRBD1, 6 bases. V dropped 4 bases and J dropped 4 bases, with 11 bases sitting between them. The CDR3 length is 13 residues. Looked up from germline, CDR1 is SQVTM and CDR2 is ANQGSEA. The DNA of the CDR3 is TGCAGCGTTGTGTGGACAGCTAATCAGCCCCAGCATTTT. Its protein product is CSVVWTANQPQHF.

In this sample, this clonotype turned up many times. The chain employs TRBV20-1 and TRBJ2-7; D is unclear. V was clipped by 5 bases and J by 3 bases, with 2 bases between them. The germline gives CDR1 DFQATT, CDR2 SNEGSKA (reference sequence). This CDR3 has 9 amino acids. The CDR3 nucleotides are TGCAGTGCTGGCTACGAGCAGTACTTC. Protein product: CSAGYEQYF.

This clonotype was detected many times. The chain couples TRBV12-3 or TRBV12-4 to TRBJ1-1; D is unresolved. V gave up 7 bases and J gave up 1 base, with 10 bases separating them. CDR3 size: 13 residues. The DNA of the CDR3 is TGTGCCAGCACCTTGCAAGGGAACACTGAAGCTTTCTTT. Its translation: CASTLQGNTEAFF.

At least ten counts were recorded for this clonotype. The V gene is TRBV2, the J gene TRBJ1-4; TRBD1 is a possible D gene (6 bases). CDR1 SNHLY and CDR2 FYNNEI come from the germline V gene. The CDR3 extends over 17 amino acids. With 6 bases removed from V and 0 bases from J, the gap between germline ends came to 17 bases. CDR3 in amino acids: CASRRGAASSTNEKLFF. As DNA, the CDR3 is TGTGCCAGCAGGAGGGGGGCAGCCAGCTCAACTAATGAAAAACTGTTTTTT.

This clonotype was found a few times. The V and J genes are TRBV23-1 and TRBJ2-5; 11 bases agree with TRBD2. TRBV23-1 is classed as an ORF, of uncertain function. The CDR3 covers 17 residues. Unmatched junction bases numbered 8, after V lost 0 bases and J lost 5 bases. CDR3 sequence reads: CASSQSSGGAVGETQYF. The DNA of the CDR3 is TGCGCCAGCAGTCAATCTAGCGGGGGGGCCGTCGGGGAGACCCAGTACTTC.

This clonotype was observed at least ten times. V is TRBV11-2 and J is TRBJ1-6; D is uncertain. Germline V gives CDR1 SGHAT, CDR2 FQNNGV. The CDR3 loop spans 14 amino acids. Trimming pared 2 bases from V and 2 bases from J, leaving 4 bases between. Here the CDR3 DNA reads TGTGCCAGCAGCTTACAGGCCTATAATTCACCCCTCCACTTT. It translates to CASSLQAYNSPLHF.